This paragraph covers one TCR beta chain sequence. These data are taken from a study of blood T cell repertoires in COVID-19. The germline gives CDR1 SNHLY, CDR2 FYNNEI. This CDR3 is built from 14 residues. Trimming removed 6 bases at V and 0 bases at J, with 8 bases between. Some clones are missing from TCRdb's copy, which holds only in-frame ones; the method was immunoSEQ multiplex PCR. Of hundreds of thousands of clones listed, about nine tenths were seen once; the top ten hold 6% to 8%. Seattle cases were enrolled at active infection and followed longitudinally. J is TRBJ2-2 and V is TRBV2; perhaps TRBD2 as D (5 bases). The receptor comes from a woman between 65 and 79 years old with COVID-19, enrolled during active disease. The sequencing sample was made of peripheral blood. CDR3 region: CASRRAANTGELFF. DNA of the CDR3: TGTGCCAGCAGGCGAGCGGCGAACACCGGGGAGCTGTTTTTT.